This is a list of T cell receptor beta chains from one sample in a study of molecular identifiers for immune sequencing clone quantification. TCRdb called the PCR reads again in MiXCR, with one record for every CDR3 protein. The sample records more than 300,000 distinct CDR3 sequences, about a fifth being singletons. Specimen: naive CD8+ T cells from blood, with Jurkat cell RNA spiked in. The receptors shown here come from a human donor in good health. Some libraries in this study had Jurkat cell RNA spiked in. The CDR3 runs from the conserved cysteine through the conserved F or W. The D gene is left open where the match is weak. Not every row has a clone size; where given, it reads once, few, many or a size class.

v_call	clone_size	j_call	d_call	cdr3_length	cdr3_aa	cdr3_nt
TRBV20-1	many	TRBJ2-7	NA	13	CSARVPAGYEQYF	TGCAGTGCTAGAGTCCCCGCAGGGTACGAGCAGTACTTC
TRBV7-2	NA	TRBJ2-3	TRBD2	18	CASSAISLTSPFTDTQYF	TGTGCCAGCAGCGCCATCTCCCTGACTAGCCCCTTCACAGATACGCAGTATTTT
TRBV4-3	few	TRBJ1-1	TRBD1	14	CASSPDRGQTEAFF	TGCGCCAGCAGCCCTGACAGGGGACAAACTGAAGCTTTCTTT
TRBV4-1	many	TRBJ2-3	NA	15	CASSHPQGSTDTQYF	TGCGCCAGCAGCCATCCGCAGGGAAGCACAGATACGCAGTATTTT
TRBV20-1	few	TRBJ2-7	NA	13	CSARLVSKDEQYF	TGCAGTGCTAGGCTCGTTTCTAAAGACGAGCAGTACTTC
TRBV27	NA	TRBJ2-1	TRBD2	15	CASSLVAGDPNEQFF	TGTGCCAGCAGTTTGGTAGCGGGGGATCCCAATGAGCAGTTCTTC
TRBV4-3	many	TRBJ1-6	NA	17	CASSQGAGGSYNSPLHF	TGCGCCAGCAGCCAAGGAGCGGGGGGCTCCTATAATTCACCCCTCCACTTT
TRBV7-9	NA	TRBJ2-1	TRBD2	15	CASSPLAGHPNEQFF	TGTGCCAGCAGCCCACTAGCGGGTCATCCTAATGAGCAGTTCTTC
TRBV28	many	TRBJ2-5	TRBD2	17	CASSPRLAGVQQETQYF	TGTGCCAGCAGTCCCCGTCTAGCGGGAGTGCAACAAGAGACCCAGTACTTC
TRBV6-5	many	TRBJ1-1	NA	14	CASSYGGGGTEAFF	TGTGCCAGCAGTTACGGGGGGGGAGGCACTGAAGCTTTCTTT
TRBV24-1	many	TRBJ2-1	NA	13	CATSAGGVNEQFF	TGTGCCACCAGTGCTGGGGGAGTTAATGAGCAGTTCTTC
TRBV7-9	many	TRBJ2-2	NA	14	CASSPPANTGELFF	TGTGCCAGCAGTCCCCCCGCGAACACCGGGGAGCTGTTTTTT
TRBV6-1	NA	TRBJ2-7	NA	14	CASRRGFVEVEQYF	TGTGCCAGCAGGAGGGGATTTGTTGAGGTCGAGCAGTACTTC
TRBV28	many	TRBJ1-5	NA	13	CASSPRGIQPQHF	TGTGCCAGCTCCCCTCGGGGGATTCAGCCCCAGCATTTT
TRBV7-2	many	TRBJ2-3	NA	14	CASSFEATTDTQYF	TGTGCCAGCAGCTTCGAGGCAACGACAGATACGCAGTATTTT